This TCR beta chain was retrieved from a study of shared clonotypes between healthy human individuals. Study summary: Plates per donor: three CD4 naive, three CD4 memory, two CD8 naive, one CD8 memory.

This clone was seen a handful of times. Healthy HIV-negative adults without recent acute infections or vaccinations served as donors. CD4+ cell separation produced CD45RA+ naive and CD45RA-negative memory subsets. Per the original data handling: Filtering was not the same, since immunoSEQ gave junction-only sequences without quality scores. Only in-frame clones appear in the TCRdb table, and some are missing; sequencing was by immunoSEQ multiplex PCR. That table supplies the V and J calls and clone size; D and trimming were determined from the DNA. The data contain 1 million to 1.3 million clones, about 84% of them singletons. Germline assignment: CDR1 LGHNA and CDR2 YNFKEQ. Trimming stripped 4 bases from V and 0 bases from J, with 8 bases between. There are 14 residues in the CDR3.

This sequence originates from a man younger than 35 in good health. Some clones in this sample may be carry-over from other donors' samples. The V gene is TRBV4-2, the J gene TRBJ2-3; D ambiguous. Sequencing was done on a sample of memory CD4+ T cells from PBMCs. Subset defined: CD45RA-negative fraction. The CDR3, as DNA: TGTGCCAGCAGCCTTAGCAGTAGCACAGATACGCAGTATTTT. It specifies CASSLSSSTDTQYF.